This T cell receptor beta chain was recorded in a study of T cells in Graves' hyperthyroidism and ophthalmopathy. Germline V CDR1 and CDR2: LNHNV, YYDKDF (reference sequence). There are 19 residues in the CDR3. The ends lost 1 base at V and 0 bases at J; junction bases unmatched: 13. Amplified TCR beta CDR3 regions came from RNA transcripts. HTBI primers were the set used in a first-round RT-PCR of the TCR CDR3. Via MiXCR, TCRdb re-called the multiplex PCR reads, giving one row per CDR3 protein. This table has roughly 380,000 distinct CDR3 sequences, approximately 15% appearing once. At least ten counts were recorded for this clonotype.

The sequence derives from a woman aged 55-70 years with Graves' hyperthyroidism. V usage is TRBV15 and J usage is TRBJ2-3; 7 bases are shared with TRBD1. Sequenced: blood. The CDR3 region is CATSRVLPLGQASTDTQYF. In nucleotides, the CDR3 is TGTGCCACCAGCAGAGTTCTGCCCCTTGGACAGGCAAGCACAGATACGCAGTATTTT.